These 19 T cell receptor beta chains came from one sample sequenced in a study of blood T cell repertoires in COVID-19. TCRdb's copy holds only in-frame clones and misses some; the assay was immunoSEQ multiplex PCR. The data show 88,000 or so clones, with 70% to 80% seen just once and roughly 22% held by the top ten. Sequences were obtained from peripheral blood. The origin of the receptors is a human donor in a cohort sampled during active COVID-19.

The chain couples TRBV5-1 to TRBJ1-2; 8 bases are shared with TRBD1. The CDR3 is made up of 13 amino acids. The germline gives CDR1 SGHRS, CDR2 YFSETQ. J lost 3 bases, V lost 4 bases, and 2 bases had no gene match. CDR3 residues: CASSATGDYGYTF. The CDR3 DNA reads TGCGCCAGCAGCGCGACAGGGGACTATGGCTACACCTTC. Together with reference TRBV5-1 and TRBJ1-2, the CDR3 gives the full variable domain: KAGVTQTPRYLIKTRGQQVTLSCSPISGHRSVSWYQQTPGQGLQFLFEYFSETQRNKGNFPGRFSGRQFSNSRSEMNVSTLELGDSALYLCASSATGDYGYTFGSGTRLTVV.

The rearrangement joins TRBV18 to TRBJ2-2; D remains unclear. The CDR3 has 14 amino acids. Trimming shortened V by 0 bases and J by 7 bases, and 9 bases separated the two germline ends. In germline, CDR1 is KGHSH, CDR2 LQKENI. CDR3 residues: CASSPPQSGGELFF. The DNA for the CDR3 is TGTGCCAGCTCACCACCCCAGTCAGGCGGGGAGCTGTTTTTT.

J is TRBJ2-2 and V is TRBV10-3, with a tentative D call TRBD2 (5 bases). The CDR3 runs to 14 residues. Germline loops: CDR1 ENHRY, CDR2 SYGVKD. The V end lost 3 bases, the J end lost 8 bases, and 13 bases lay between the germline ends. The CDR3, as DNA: TGTGCCATCAGTGACTCGCTAGGCGGGGGGGAGCTGTTTTTT. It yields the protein CAISDSLGGGELFF.

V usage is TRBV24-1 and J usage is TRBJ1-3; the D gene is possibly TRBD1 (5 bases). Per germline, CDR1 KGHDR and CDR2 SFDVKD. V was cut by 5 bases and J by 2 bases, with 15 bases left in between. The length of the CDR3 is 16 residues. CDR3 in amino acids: CATSATGDGTGNTIYF. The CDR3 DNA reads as TGTGCCACCAGTGCCACGGGGGATGGAACTGGAAACACCATATATTTT.

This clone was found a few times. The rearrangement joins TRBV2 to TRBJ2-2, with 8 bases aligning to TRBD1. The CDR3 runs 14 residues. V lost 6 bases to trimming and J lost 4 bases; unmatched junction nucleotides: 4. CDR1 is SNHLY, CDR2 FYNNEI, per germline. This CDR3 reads CASRAGTGTGELFF. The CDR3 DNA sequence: TGTGCCAGCAGGGCCGGGACAGGCACCGGGGAGCTGTTTTTT.

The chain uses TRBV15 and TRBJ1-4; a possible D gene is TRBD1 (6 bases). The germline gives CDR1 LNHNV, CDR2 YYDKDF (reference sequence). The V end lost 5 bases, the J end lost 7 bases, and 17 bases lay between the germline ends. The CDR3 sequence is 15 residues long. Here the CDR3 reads CATSPGADGTEKLFF. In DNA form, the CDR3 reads TGTGCCACCAGCCCAGGGGCGGATGGGACTGAAAAACTGTTTTTT.

As DNA, the CDR3 is TGTGCCAGCAGGCCTACAGGGACAGGGGCCGGGGAGCTGTTTTTT. Its protein is CASRPTGTGAGELFF. This chain joins TRBV6-5 and TRBJ2-2, with 10 bases lining up with TRBD1. This CDR3 is built from 15 residues. Trimming at V came to 6 bases and at J to 6 bases, leaving 7 bases not matched to a gene. Per germline, CDR1 MNHEY and CDR2 SVGAGI.

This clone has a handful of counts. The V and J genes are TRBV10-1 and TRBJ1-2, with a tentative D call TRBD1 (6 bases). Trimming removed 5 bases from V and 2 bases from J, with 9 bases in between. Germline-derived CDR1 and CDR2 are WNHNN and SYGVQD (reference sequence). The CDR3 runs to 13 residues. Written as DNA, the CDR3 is TGCGCCAGCAGTATGCAGGGGAACTATGGCTACACCTTC. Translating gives CASSMQGNYGYTF.

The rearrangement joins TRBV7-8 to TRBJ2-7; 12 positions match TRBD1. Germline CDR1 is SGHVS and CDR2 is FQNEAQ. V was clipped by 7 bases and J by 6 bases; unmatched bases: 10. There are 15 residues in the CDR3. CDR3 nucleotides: TGTGCCAGCACCCCGGGGGGACAGGGGGCTATCGAGCAGTACTTC. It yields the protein CASTPGGQGAIEQYF.

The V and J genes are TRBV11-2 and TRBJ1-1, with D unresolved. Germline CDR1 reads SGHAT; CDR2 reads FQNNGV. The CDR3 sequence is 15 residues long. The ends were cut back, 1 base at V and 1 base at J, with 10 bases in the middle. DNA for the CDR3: TGTGCCAGCAGCTTAGCGGCACAGTGGAACACTGAAGCTTTCTTT. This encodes CASSLAAQWNTEAFF.

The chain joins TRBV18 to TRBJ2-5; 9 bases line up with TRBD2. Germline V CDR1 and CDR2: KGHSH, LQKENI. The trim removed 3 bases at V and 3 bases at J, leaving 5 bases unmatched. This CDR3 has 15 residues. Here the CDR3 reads CASSPIAGVEETQYF. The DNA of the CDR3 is TGTGCCAGCTCACCGATAGCGGGAGTGGAAGAGACCCAGTACTTC.

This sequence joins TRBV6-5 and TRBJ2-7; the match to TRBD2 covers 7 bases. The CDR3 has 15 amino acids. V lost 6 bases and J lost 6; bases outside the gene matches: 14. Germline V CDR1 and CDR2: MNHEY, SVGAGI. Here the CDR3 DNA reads TGTGCCAGCAGCCCCGGGGGGTCCCGCCGCCTCGAGCAGTACTTC. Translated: CASSPGGSRRLEQYF.

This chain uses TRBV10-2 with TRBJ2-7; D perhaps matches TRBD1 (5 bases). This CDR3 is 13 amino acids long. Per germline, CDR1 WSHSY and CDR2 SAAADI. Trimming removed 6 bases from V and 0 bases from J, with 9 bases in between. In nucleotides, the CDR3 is TGCGCCAGCAGCCAGGGTAGCTCCTACGAGCAGTACTTC. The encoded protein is CASSQGSSYEQYF.

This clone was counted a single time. For the CDR3, the DNA is TGCGCCAGCAGTCAATTGGTAGGGACAGGCCCCTACAATGAGCAGTTCTTC. Its protein product is CASSQLVGTGPYNEQFF. The chain uses TRBV23-1 and TRBJ2-1; TRBD1 matches at 8 bases. TRBV23-1 is designated an ORF whose function remains uncertain. The CDR3 covers 17 residues. V trimming: 1 base; J trimming: 2 bases; junction bases outside the gene matches: 7.

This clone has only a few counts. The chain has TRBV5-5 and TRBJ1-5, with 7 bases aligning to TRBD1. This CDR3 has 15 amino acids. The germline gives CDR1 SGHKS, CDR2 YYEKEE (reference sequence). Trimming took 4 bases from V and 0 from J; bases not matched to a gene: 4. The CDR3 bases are TGTGCCAGCAGCGCGACAGGGTCTAGCAATCAGCCCCAGCATTTT. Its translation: CASSATGSSNQPQHF.

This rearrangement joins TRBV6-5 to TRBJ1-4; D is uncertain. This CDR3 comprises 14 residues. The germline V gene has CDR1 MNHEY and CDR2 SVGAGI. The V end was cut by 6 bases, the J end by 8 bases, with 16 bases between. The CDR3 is CASRLAGPGEKLFF. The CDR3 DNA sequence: TGTGCCAGCAGGCTGGCTGGGCCTGGGGAAAAACTGTTTTTT.

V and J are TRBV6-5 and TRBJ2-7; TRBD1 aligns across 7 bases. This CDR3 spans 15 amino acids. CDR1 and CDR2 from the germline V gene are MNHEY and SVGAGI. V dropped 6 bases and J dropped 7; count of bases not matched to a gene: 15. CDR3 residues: CASRPGTEDIGEQYF. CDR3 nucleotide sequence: TGTGCCAGCAGGCCCGGGACAGAGGACATCGGGGAGCAGTACTTC.

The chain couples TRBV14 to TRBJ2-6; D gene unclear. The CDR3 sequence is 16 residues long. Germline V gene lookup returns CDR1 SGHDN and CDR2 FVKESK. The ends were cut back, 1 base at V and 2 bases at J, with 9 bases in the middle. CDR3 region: CASSQVSRAGANVLTF. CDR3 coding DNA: TGTGCCAGCAGCCAAGTCTCCCGGGCTGGGGCCAACGTCCTGACTTTC.

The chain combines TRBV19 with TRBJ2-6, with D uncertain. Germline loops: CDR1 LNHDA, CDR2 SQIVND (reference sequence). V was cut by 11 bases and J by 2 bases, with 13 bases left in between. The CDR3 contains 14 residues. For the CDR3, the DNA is TGTGCCTCCCAGGAAGATCCTGGGGCCAACGTCCTGACTTTC. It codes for CASQEDPGANVLTF.